This TCR beta chain was captured in a study of T cell clonotyping in hematopoietic cell transplantation. Study summary: Cytoreduction preceded collection of pretransplant recipient samples. Study outcomes and limitations: Without cell sorting, CD4 versus CD8 contributions remain unresolved. Graft donor and pretransplant recipient Inverse Simpson Index values predicted broader posttransplant TCR diversity. Recipient TCR diversity dropped after transplant; expanded clonotypes rose from day 30 to 180.

The sample's time point: recipient sample about 28 days before transplant, after cytoreduction. About this clone: Its antigen is currently unknown.

Unmatched junction bases numbered 10, after V lost 3 bases and J lost 5 bases. CDR3 length: 15 residues. Germline loops: CDR1 SGHRS, CDR2 YFSETQ. The method was immunoSEQ multiplex PCR; TCRdb's version includes in-frame clones alone and lacks a portion of them. This sample has 15,000 to 20,000 clones, with 86% found just once. This sample comprised peripheral blood mononuclear cells, obtained before stem cell transplant. The sequence came from a man aged 50-59 years with acute myeloid leukemia. Some clones in this sample may be carry-over from other donors' samples. This chain links TRBV5-1 with TRBJ1-1; 7 bases line up with TRBD1. The CDR3 reads CASSWRPGGVTEAFF. The CDR3 bases are TGCGCCAGCAGCTGGAGGCCAGGGGGGGTTACTGAAGCTTTCTTT.